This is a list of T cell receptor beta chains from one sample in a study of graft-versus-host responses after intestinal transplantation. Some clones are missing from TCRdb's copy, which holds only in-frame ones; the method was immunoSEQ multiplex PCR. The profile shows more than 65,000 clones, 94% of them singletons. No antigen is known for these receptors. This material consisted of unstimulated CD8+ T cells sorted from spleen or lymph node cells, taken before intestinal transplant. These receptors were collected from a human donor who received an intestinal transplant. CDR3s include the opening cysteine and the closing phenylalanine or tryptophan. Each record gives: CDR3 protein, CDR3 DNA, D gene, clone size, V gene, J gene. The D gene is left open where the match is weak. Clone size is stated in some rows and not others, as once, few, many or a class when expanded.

CASSVSGRATDTQYF,TGTGCCAGCAGCGTCAGCGGGAGGGCTACAGATACGCAGTATTTT,TRBD2,.,TRBV9,TRBJ2-3
CASSWAGRFTEAFF,TGTGCCAGCAGTTGGGCAGGCCGGTTCACTGAAGCTTTCTTT,.,.,TRBV25-1,TRBJ1-1
CATSRDGRLGLADTQYF,TGTGCCACCAGCAGAGATGGGAGACTAGGTCTCGCAGATACGCAGTATTTT,.,.,TRBV15,TRBJ2-3
CASSLLRGMNTEAFF,TGTGCCAGCAGTTTACTGAGGGGGATGAACACTGAAGCTTTCTTT,.,once,TRBV27,TRBJ1-1
CASSLTQGSSGDTQYF,TGCGCCAGCAGCTTAACCCAGGGGTCCTCAGGAGATACGCAGTATTTT,.,.,TRBV5-1,TRBJ2-3
CASRDRGNQPQHF,TGTGCCAGCAGGGACAGGGGTAATCAGCCCCAGCATTTT,TRBD1,once,TRBV2,TRBJ1-5
CASSAQGRDEQYF,TGTGCCAGCAGCGCGCAGGGGCGGGACGAGCAGTACTTC,.,.,TRBV6-6,TRBJ2-7
CASSLIRDSYNEQFF,TGTGCCAGCAGTCTAATCCGGGACTCCTACAATGAGCAGTTCTTC,.,.,TRBV27,TRBJ2-1
CASRFETPGTGGQSSGANVLTF,TGTGCAAGTCGCTTTGAAACCCCCGGGACAGGGGGACAGAGCTCTGGGGCCAACGTCCTGACTTTC,.,.,TRBV12-2,TRBJ2-6
CASVKIPYNSPLHF,TGTGCCAGCGTGAAGATCCCATATAATTCACCCCTCCACTTT,.,.,TRBV2,TRBJ1-6
CASSSAGLSTDTQYF,TGTGCCAGCAGCTCAGCGGGGCTTAGCACAGATACGCAGTATTTT,TRBD2,once,TRBV7-9,TRBJ2-3
CASSVGQGPHQPQHF,TGTGCCAGCAGCGTGGGACAGGGCCCTCATCAGCCCCAGCATTTT,TRBD1,.,TRBV9,TRBJ1-5
CASGLVGDSGETQYF,TGTGCTAGTGGTTTGGTAGGAGACAGCGGAGAGACCCAGTACTTC,.,.,TRBV12-5,TRBJ2-5
CASLQGEDQPQHF,TGTGCCAGCCTACAAGGGGAGGATCAGCCCCAGCATTTT,.,.,TRBV19,TRBJ1-5
CASSLVGSGDTQYF,TGTGCCAGCAGCTTAGTCGGGTCGGGGGATACGCAGTATTTT,.,.,TRBV7-2,TRBJ2-3
CASSLLGGEQFF,TGTGCCAGCAGTTTATTAGGGGGCGAGCAGTTCTTC,TRBD1,.,TRBV27,TRBJ2-1
CASSEWGTQPQHF,TGTGCCAGCAGTGAATGGGGGACCCAGCCCCAGCATTTT,.,.,TRBV25-1,TRBJ1-5
CASSSLTGDLLASQETQYF,TGTGCCAGCAGCTCCCTGACAGGGGATCTACTAGCGAGTCAAGAGACCCAGTACTTC,.,.,TRBV5-6,TRBJ2-5
CASSVGGTDQETQYF,TGTGCCAGCAGCGTAGGTGGAACAGACCAAGAGACCCAGTACTTC,.,.,TRBV9,TRBJ2-5
CASGTSGFTGELFF,TGTGCCAGCGGTACCAGCGGCTTCACCGGGGAGCTGTTTTTT,.,once,TRBV6-5,TRBJ2-2
CASSQGVGNEQYF,TGCGCCAGCAGCCAAGGTGTCGGGAACGAGCAGTACTTC,.,.,TRBV4-1,TRBJ2-7